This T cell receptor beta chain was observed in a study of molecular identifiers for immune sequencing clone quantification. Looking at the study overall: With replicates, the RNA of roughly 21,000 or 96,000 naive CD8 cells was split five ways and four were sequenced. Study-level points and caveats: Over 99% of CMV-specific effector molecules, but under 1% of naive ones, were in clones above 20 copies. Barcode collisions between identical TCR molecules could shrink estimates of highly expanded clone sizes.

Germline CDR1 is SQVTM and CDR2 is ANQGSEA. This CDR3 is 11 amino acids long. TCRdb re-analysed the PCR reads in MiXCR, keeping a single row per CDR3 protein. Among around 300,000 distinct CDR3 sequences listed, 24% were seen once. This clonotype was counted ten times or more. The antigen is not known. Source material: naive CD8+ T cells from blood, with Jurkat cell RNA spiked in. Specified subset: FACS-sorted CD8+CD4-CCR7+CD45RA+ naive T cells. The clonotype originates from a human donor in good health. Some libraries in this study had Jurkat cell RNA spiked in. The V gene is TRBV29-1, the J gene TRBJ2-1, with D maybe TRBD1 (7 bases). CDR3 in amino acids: CGLQQGNEQFF. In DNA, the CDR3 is TGCGGACTACAACAGGGGAATGAGCAGTTCTTC.